The clone carrying this TCR beta chain was observed a few times. Its antigen remains unknown. Trimming shortened V by 4 bases and J by 8 bases, and 23 bases separated the two germline ends. CDR1 SEHNR and CDR2 FQNEAQ come from the germline V gene (reference sequence). This CDR3 is 16 amino acids long. These data belong to a study of T-cell memory formation after mild COVID-19. Study-wide background: The two donors had largely donor-specific TCR clusters.

TCR alpha and TCR beta cDNA libraries carrying sample barcodes and UMIs were produced by 5'RACE using constant-segment primers. TCRdb reprocessed the 5' RACE reads via MiXCR and lists one record per CDR3 protein. The table lists over 300,000 distinct CDR3 sequences, 20% to 25% of them singletons. Study-wide results and limits: The study found contracting CD4+ clones mainly in CM and EM and contracting CD8+ clones in EMRA.

The clonotype comes from a man aged 18 to 35 who had mild COVID-19 (a few samples of this study predate the infection). Cell type and time point are not known. The material sequenced was PBMCs or a T cell subset sorted from them (not recorded which). The chain recombines TRBV7-9 with TRBJ1-2; D remains unclear. Here the CDR3 DNA reads TGTGCCAGCAGCTCGCCGGACGGCCTTGAGGTGGGGGGCTACACCTTC. It is translated as CASSSPDGLEVGGYTF.